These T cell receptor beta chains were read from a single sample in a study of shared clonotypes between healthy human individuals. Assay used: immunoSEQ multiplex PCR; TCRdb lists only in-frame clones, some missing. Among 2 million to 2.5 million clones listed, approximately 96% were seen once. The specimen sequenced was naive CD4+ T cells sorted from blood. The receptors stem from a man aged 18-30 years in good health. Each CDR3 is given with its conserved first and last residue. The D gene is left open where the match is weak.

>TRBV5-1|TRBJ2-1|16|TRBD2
CASSASIAGAYNEQFF
TGCGCCAGCAGCGCCTCCATAGCGGGGGCCTACAATGAGCAGTTCTTC
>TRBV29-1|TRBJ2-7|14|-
CSVVVGGTLREQYF
TGCAGCGTTGTAGTCGGGGGTACCCTACGGGAGCAGTACTTC
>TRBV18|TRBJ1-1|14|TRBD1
CASSPDRVRTEAFF
TGTGCCAGCTCACCCGACAGGGTTAGGACTGAAGCTTTCTTT
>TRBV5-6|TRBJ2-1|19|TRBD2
CASSPRNRLAGVSFGVQFF
TGTGCCAGCAGCCCCAGAAACCGACTAGCGGGAGTTAGTTTTGGGGTGCAGTTCTTC
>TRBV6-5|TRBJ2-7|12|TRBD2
CASSRRGDEQYF
TGTGCCAGCAGTCGGCGGGGGGACGAGCAGTACTTC
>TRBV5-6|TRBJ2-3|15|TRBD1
CASSRTGSHTDTQYF
TGTGCCAGCAGCAGGACAGGGAGTCATACAGATACGCAGTATTTT
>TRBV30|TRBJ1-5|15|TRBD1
CAWSHYRGGNQPQHF
TGTGCCTGGAGTCACTACAGGGGAGGCAATCAGCCCCAGCATTTT
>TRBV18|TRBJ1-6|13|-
CASSPAGGSPLHF
TGTGCCAGCTCACCGGCGGGAGGGTCACCCCTCCACTTT
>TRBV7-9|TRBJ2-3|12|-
CASGSAGDTQYF
TGTGCCAGCGGATCGGCGGGAGATACGCAGTATTTT
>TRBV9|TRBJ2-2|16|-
CASSGPRGYGTGELFF
TGTGCCAGCAGCGGACCGAGGGGGTATGGCACCGGGGAGCTGTTTTTT
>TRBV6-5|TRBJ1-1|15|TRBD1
CASSYSSPGGTEAFF
TGTGCCAGCAGTTACTCGAGTCCAGGGGGCACTGAAGCTTTCTTT